This T cell receptor beta chain was identified during a study of blood T cell repertoires in COVID-19. Study context: Sample material is recorded as cDNA or gDNA derived from T cells, B-cell-depleted T cells, or PBMCs.

Authors' processing steps: The assay estimated nucleated cells by amplifying reference gene primers. TCRdb's copy holds only in-frame clones and misses some; the assay was immunoSEQ multiplex PCR. V, J and clone size are taken as reported in that table, and D and trimming were inferred from the DNA itself. In the table there are 310,000 or so clones, 87% of which are singletons. Individuals drawn from approximately 26 US areas were roughly 18 to 100 years old. Recovery among Cohort 3 donors was established by two negative PCRs, clearance, or symptom resolution. J was trimmed by 5 bases and V by 5 bases; bases with no gene match: 5. CDR1 and CDR2 from the germline V gene are SGHAT and FQDESV (reference sequence). There are 13 residues in the CDR3.

This sequence joins TRBV11-1 and TRBJ1-2; 7 nucleotides line up with TRBD1. The material sequenced was PBMCs or T cells enriched from blood (not recorded which). This sequence was found in a woman aged 18-29 years who had recovered from COVID-19. CDR3 DNA: TGTGCCAGCAGCCAAGCGACAGGGTATGGCTACACCTTC. This sequence encodes CASSQATGYGYTF.